These 8 T cell receptor beta chains were sequenced from one sample in a study of cytomegalovirus exposure and HLA in healthy donors. This PCR relied on a set of 60 Vbeta primers and 13 Jbeta primers. Only in-frame clones appear in the TCRdb table, and some are missing; sequencing was by immunoSEQ multiplex PCR. This specimen shows 150,000 to 200,000 clones; the ten leading clones hold about 0.8%. Sequencing input: PBMCs. These receptors all come from a woman between 18 and 30 years old in good health and CMV-seropositive.

The chain carries TRBV6-6 and TRBJ1-4; 10 nucleotides line up with TRBD1. This CDR3 spans 15 amino acids. V gave up 6 bases and J gave up 10 bases; unmatched junction bases: 11. Looked up from germline, CDR1 is MNHNY and CDR2 is SVGAGI (reference sequence). Here the CDR3 reads CASSLQGTGAVKLFF. CDR3 DNA: TGTGCCAGCAGCCTCCAGGGGACAGGGGCGGTAAAACTGTTTTTT.

This chain connects TRBV20-1 to TRBJ2-5; D not resolved. Germline lookup yields CDR1 DFQATT and CDR2 SNEGSKA (reference sequence). This CDR3 comprises 10 residues. The ends were cut back, 7 bases at V and 5 bases at J, with 8 bases in the middle. CDR3 DNA: TGCAGTGTCCACGGGGAGACCCAGTACTTC. Protein sequence: CSVHGETQYF.

The chain couples TRBV6-4 to TRBJ2-1; D not resolved. Per the germline V gene, CDR1 is MRHNA and CDR2 is SNTAGT. V lost 5 bases and J lost 0, with 14 bases in between. This CDR3 is built from 16 residues. The DNA of the CDR3 is TGTGCCAGCAGTCCATCCGGCGGAAGCTCCTACAATGAGCAGTTCTTC. It encodes CASSPSGGSSYNEQFF.

This sequence joins TRBV5-4 and TRBJ2-5, with TRBD2 matching 9 bases. CDR1 is SGHNT and CDR2 is YYREEE in the germline V gene (reference sequence). The J segment lost 5 bases and the V segment lost 2 bases, leaving 10 bases of the junction unmatched. This CDR3 contains 16 residues. CDR3 nucleotide sequence: TGTGCCAGCAGCTTAGCTAGCGGGGTCCTTTGGGAGACCCAGTACTTC. It yields the protein CASSLASGVLWETQYF.

About this clone: This same CDR3 is encoded by further DNA sequences in the sample. This chain uses TRBV5-5 with TRBJ1-5, with no clear D. Germline-derived CDR1 and CDR2 are SGHKS and YYEKEE (reference sequence). The CDR3 is 15 amino acids. Trimming took 0 bases from V and 0 from J, leaving 7 bases between them. The CDR3 protein is CASSLAGYSNQPQHF. The CDR3 nucleotides are TGTGCCAGCAGCTTGGCAGGTTATAGCAATCAGCCCCAGCATTTT.

V gene TRBV19 combines with J gene TRBJ1-2, with D tentatively TRBD1 (6 bases). Trimming shortened V by 9 bases and J by 4 bases, and 9 bases separated the two germline ends. This CDR3 has 11 amino acids. Germline V gives CDR1 LNHDA, CDR2 SQIVND (reference sequence). The CDR3 bases are TGTGCCAGCAGGACAGCCTATGGCTACACCTTC. Amino acids: CASRTAYGYTF.

V gene TRBV6-4 combines with J gene TRBJ2-1; 10 bases are a match to TRBD2. Germline CDR1 and CDR2: MRHNA and SNTAGT. CDR3 size: 15 residues. After removal of 0 bases from V and 5 bases from J, the junction contained 1 base not matched to a gene. CDR3 amino acids: CASSDSGLAHNEQFF. The CDR3 region has the DNA TGTGCCAGCAGTGACTCGGGACTAGCGCACAATGAGCAGTTCTTC.

The chain combines TRBV9 with TRBJ2-3; the D gene is possibly TRBD2 (5 bases). The CDR3 is 15 residues long. Germline V gene lookup returns CDR1 SGDLS and CDR2 YYNGEE. V dropped 4 bases and J dropped 5 bases, with 17 bases sitting between them. This CDR3 reads CASSPLLEVGDTQYF. The DNA for the CDR3 is TGTGCCAGCAGCCCACTACTAGAAGTTGGAGATACGCAGTATTTT.